A selection of T cell receptor beta chains follows, all from one sample in a study of blood T cell repertoires in COVID-19. This table comes from immunoSEQ multiplex PCR, and its TCRdb copy is limited to in-frame clones, with some not included. The table records 300,000 to 350,000 clones, around 90% of them present only once. Sequenced input: peripheral blood. All receptors come from a woman in her thirties with COVID-19, enrolled during active disease. CDR3s include the opening cysteine and the closing phenylalanine or tryptophan. Fields, in order: clone size, D gene, V gene, J gene, CDR3 DNA, CDR3 protein. The D gene is left open where the match is weak. The size entry is marked missing in some rows and otherwise reads once, few, many or a size class.

NA	NA	TRBV13	TRBJ2-7	TGTGCCAGCAGCTCGGACAGATCCTACGAGCAGTACTTC	CASSSDRSYEQYF
NA	NA	TRBV19	TRBJ1-2	TGTGCCAGTAGTTCACCGGACAGAAACTATGGCTACACCTTC	CASSSPDRNYGYTF
NA	TRBD1	TRBV4-2	TRBJ2-7	TGTGCCAGCAGCCAAGATACAGGGGGGCTATACGAGCAGTACTTC	CASSQDTGGLYEQYF
once	NA	TRBV7-3	TRBJ1-1	TGTGCCAGCAGCCTAGCCCACGGCACTGAAGCTTTCTTT	CASSLAHGTEAFF
NA	TRBD2	TRBV28	TRBJ2-2	TGTGCCAGCAGGCGTAGGACTAGCGGGAAAATCACCGGGGAGCTGTTTTTT	CASRRRTSGKITGELFF
few	NA	TRBV7-3	TRBJ1-4	TGTGCCAGCAGCGCCACACCTAATGAAAAACTGTTTTTT	CASSATPNEKLFF
NA	NA	TRBV21-1	TRBJ1-1	TGTGCCAGCGACCCCGGGACAGGGGGCAATAACACTGAAGCTTTCTTT	CASDPGTGGNNTEAFF
NA	TRBD2	TRBV5-6	TRBJ2-7	TGTGCCAGCAGCTTGGATCAGAGAGCGGGAGGCGAGCAGTACTTC	CASSLDQRAGGEQYF
NA	TRBD1	TRBV27	TRBJ1-6	TGTGCCAGCAGTCGGGACAGGGATAATTCACCCCTCCACTTT	CASSRDRDNSPLHF
NA	TRBD1	TRBV29-1	TRBJ1-2	TGCAGCGTTGATTCGGACAGGGGGTTTGGCTACACCTTC	CSVDSDRGFGYTF
NA	TRBD1	TRBV30	TRBJ2-1	TGTGCCTGGGGGACAGGGGCGTACTACAATGAGCAGTTCTTC	CAWGTGAYYNEQFF
NA	TRBD2	TRBV29-1	TRBJ2-2	TGCAGCGTCTTTTTTGCGGGAGGCAACACCGGGGAGCTGTTTTTT	CSVFFAGGNTGELFF
NA	NA	TRBV21-1	TRBJ2-7	TGTGCCAGCAGCAAAGTAGTGGCGGGAGGTCGGGAGCAGTACTTC	CASSKVVAGGREQYF
NA	TRBD2	TRBV5-4	TRBJ2-1	TGTGCCAGCAGCCCGTCGGCGGGGGCCTACAATGAGCAGTTCTTC	CASSPSAGAYNEQFF
NA	TRBD2	TRBV19	TRBJ2-3	TGTGCCAGTAGTATAGACTTGCTAGCGGGAGGTAGTACGCAGTATTTT	CASSIDLLAGGSTQYF
NA	NA	TRBV5-1	TRBJ2-3	TGCGCCAGCAGCAGTCGGACTCGAGGGTACACAGATACGCAGTATTTT	CASSSRTRGYTDTQYF
once	NA	TRBV28	TRBJ1-5	TGTGCCAGCAGTCCCGTAGCACCCTTAAGCAATCAGCCCCAGCATTTT	CASSPVAPLSNQPQHF
NA	TRBD1	TRBV19	TRBJ1-1	TGTGCCAGTAGCTACCGGGACAGGGCGAAGTACACTGAAGCTTTCTTT	CASSYRDRAKYTEAFF
NA	TRBD2	TRBV5-6	TRBJ2-1	TGTGCCAGCAGCCCCACTAGCGGGAGTTTGCTTGAGCAGTTCTTC	CASSPTSGSLLEQFF
NA	TRBD2	TRBV10-1	TRBJ2-2	TGCGCCAGCAGTTCGATAGCGGGAGAGGGGGAGCTGTTTTTT	CASSSIAGEGELFF
NA	TRBD2	TRBV11-2	TRBJ2-7	TGTGCCAGCAGCTTAGAAGCGGGAGTGTTCTACGAGCAGTACTTC	CASSLEAGVFYEQYF
NA	NA	TRBV4-3	TRBJ1-2	TGCGCCAGCAGCCAAGATTCAGGGCAGGGGTACTATGGCTACACCTTC	CASSQDSGQGYYGYTF
NA	TRBD1	TRBV6-5	TRBJ2-5	TGTGCCAGCAGTTACGTCGGGACAGGGGAAGAGACCCAGTACTTC	CASSYVGTGEETQYF
NA	NA	TRBV3-1/TRBV3-2	TRBJ2-1	TGTGCCAGCAGCCAAGGGTCAGGTAATGAGCAGTTCTTC	CASSQGSGNEQFF
NA	NA	TRBV11-2	TRBJ2-1	TGTGCCAGCAGCTTAGGAGCTTTGCAATGGCAGTTCTTC	CASSLGALQWQFF
NA	TRBD2	TRBV30	TRBJ2-2	TGTGCCTGGAGTGAGGAGCGGGATAACACCGGGGAGCTGTTTTTT	CAWSEERDNTGELFF
NA	TRBD1	TRBV3-1/TRBV3-2	TRBJ1-1	TGTGCCAGCAGCCCCACTTCCGGGACAGGGGCCACTTGGGGAGTAGCTTTCTTT	CASSPTSGTGATWGVAFF
NA	NA	TRBV6-5	TRBJ2-2	TGTGCCAGCAGTTACTTCCGACAGACGAACACCGGGGAGCTGTTTTTT	CASSYFRQTNTGELFF
NA	TRBD2	TRBV7-2	TRBJ2-3	TGTGCCAGCAGCCCAGGGACTACCGGTGATACGCAGTATTTT	CASSPGTTGDTQYF
few	NA	TRBV5-1	TRBJ2-7	TGCGCCAGCAGCTTGGTGGCAGGGCCCACCTACGAGCAGTACTTC	CASSLVAGPTYEQYF
NA	NA	TRBV7-8	TRBJ1-1	TGTGCCAGCAGCTTAGAAATCGGGGTGAACACTGAAGCTTTCTTT	CASSLEIGVNTEAFF
NA	NA	TRBV15	TRBJ1-5	TGTGCCACCCGAGACCCGGAGGGCAATCAGCCCCAGCATTTT	CATRDPEGNQPQHF
NA	NA	TRBV18	TRBJ1-4	TGTGCCAGCTCCTCGCGGCAGCAAAATGAAAAACTGTTTTTT	CASSSRQQNEKLFF
NA	TRBD1	TRBV19	TRBJ1-5	TGTGCCAGTAGTTCCCAGGGGGTTAGCAATCAGCCCCAGCATTTT	CASSSQGVSNQPQHF
NA	TRBD1	TRBV28	TRBJ2-7	TGTGCCAGCAGGGGAGGGACAGGGTTTATGAAGCAGTACTTC	CASRGGTGFMKQYF
NA	TRBD1	TRBV7-2	TRBJ2-3	TGTGCCAGCAGCTTTGGACAGGACACAGATACGCAGTATTTT	CASSFGQDTDTQYF
once	TRBD2	TRBV15	TRBJ2-1	TGTGCCACCAGCCCGACTAGCGGGAGAAACAATGAGCAGTTCTTC	CATSPTSGRNNEQFF
NA	TRBD2	TRBV7-9	TRBJ2-5	TGTGCCAGCAGTGGACTAGCGGGAGGAGTTGAGACCCAGTACTTC	CASSGLAGGVETQYF
NA	NA	TRBV30	TRBJ1-5	TGTGCCTGGAGTGTAGGCCAGGGAATGAATCAGCCCCAGCATTTT	CAWSVGQGMNQPQHF
NA	NA	TRBV6-6	TRBJ2-1	TGTGCCAGCAGTTTCAGGGGACCTTCCAATGAGCAGTTCTTC	CASSFRGPSNEQFF
NA	NA	TRBV3-1/TRBV3-2	TRBJ1-2	TGTGCCAGCGCCCGACAGTTTAACTATGGCTACACCTTC	CASARQFNYGYTF
once	TRBD2	TRBV9	TRBJ2-1	TGTGCCAGCAGCGTAGGGACTAGCGCTTACAATGAGCAGTTCTTC	CASSVGTSAYNEQFF
NA	NA	TRBV19	TRBJ1-5	TGTGCCAGTAGTATAAGCCCCTCGGTAGGGGGACGCAATCAGCCCCAGCATTTT	CASSISPSVGGRNQPQHF
NA	TRBD1	TRBV25-1	TRBJ1-5	TGTGCCAGCAGTGAATCCCGGGACAGTAATCAGCCCCAGCATTTT	CASSESRDSNQPQHF
NA	NA	TRBV29-1	TRBJ1-2	TGCAGCGTCCCAGCGGCTTATGGATCGGGCTACACCTTC	CSVPAAYGSGYTF
once	NA	TRBV24-1	TRBJ2-7	TGTGCCACCAGTGATTCCAGGGGGGACAACTCCTACGAGCAGTACTTC	CATSDSRGDNSYEQYF
NA	NA	TRBV2	TRBJ2-7	TGTGCCAGCCGGAGGGAACGGGAGCAGTACTTC	CASRREREQYF
NA	TRBD2	TRBV20-1	TRBJ2-7	TGCAGTGCTAGTAGCCTAGCGGGAAGCCCCCTCGAGCAGTACTTC	CSASSLAGSPLEQYF
NA	NA	TRBV4-2	TRBJ2-5	TGTGCCAGCAGCCAAGGGCAGGGGTGGCTCGAGACCCAGTACTTC	CASSQGQGWLETQYF
NA	NA	TRBV7-2	TRBJ2-7	TGTGCCAGCAGCTTAAGTAGCTACGAGCAGTACTTC	CASSLSSYEQYF
NA	TRBD1	TRBV5-6	TRBJ1-3	TGTGCCAGCAGCACTAGGGGGCTTGGAAACACCATATATTTT	CASSTRGLGNTIYF
once	NA	TRBV7-6	TRBJ2-7	TGTGCCAGCAGCTTAGCTGGGCCCCGTTCCTACGAGCAGTACTTC	CASSLAGPRSYEQYF
NA	NA	TRBV4-3	TRBJ1-6	TGCGCCAGCAGCCGAGGGAGGGTGGATAATTCACCCCTCCACTTT	CASSRGRVDNSPLHF
NA	TRBD1	TRBV5-1	TRBJ1-5	TGCGCCAGCAGCTTTACGACAGGGGGAGGTCAGCCCCAGCATTTT	CASSFTTGGGQPQHF
NA	NA	TRBV5-6	TRBJ2-2	TGTGCCAGCAGCTACGGACTTGATACCGGGGAGCTGTTTTTT	CASSYGLDTGELFF
few	TRBD1	TRBV10-3	TRBJ1-6	TGTGCCATCAGTGAGGCCAAGCCCGGGACAGGGATTACTTCACCCCTCCACTTT	CAISEAKPGTGITSPLHF
NA	NA	TRBV18	TRBJ1-1	TGTGCCAGCTCACCAGACACGGGAAGGCCTGAAGCTTTCTTT	CASSPDTGRPEAFF